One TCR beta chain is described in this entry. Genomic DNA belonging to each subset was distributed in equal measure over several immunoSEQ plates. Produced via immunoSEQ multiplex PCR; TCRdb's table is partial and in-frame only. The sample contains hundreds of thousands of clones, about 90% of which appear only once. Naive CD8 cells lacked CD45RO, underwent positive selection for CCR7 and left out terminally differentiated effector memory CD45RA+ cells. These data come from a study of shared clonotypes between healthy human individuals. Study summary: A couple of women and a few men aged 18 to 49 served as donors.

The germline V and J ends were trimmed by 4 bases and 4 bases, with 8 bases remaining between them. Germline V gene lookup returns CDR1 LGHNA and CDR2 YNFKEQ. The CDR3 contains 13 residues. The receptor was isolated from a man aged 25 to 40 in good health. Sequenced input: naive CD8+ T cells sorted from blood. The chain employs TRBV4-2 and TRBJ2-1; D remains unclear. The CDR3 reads CASSPELYNEQFF. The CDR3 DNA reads TGTGCCAGCAGCCCCGAACTATACAATGAGCAGTTCTTC.